These 30 T cell receptor beta chains were all obtained from the same sample, sequenced in a study of T-cell reconstitution after alpha-beta-depleted transplantation in children. This sample's TCRbeta library carried unique molecular identifier barcodes. MiXCR was run by TCRdb on the PCR reads, yielding one entry per CDR3 protein. The data show a few hundred thousand distinct CDR3 sequences, around a tenth seen once. Source: PBMCs from the stem cell graft donor, taken from the stem cell graft. The receptors here all came from a human donor who donated a stem cell graft to a child with acute lymphoblastic leukemia.

This clonotype has more than one count but fewer than ten. The V call is TRBV20-1, the J call TRBJ2-2; D is perhaps TRBD2 (5 bases). The germline gives CDR1 DFQATT, CDR2 SNEGSKA (reference sequence). The CDR3 has 15 residues. With 6 bases removed from V and 5 bases from J, the gap between germline ends came to 19 bases. CDR3 nucleotide sequence: TGCAGTGCCGCCGCGAGGGTACTGCGGACCGGGGAGCTGTTTTTT. Its translation is CSAAARVLRTGELFF.

This clonotype was seen more than once but under ten times. This chain connects TRBV28 to TRBJ2-3; the D gene is possibly TRBD2 (6 bases). Trimming shortened V by 9 bases and J by 6 bases, and 19 bases separated the two germline ends. CDR3 size: 14 residues. Germline V gives CDR1 MDHEN, CDR2 SYDVKM. CDR3 region: CASGKRRADDTQYF. CDR3 in DNA: TGTGCCAGTGGGAAGAGGAGGGCCGACGATACGCAGTATTTT.

This clonotype was detected ten times or more. CDR3 sequence reads: CASSSPSGRTDTQYF. For the CDR3, the DNA is TGTGCCAGCAGCTCGCCTAGCGGTCGCACAGATACGCAGTATTTT. The V call is TRBV7-2, the J call TRBJ2-3, with 7 bases that match TRBD2. Germline trimming cut 4 bases from V and 1 base from J; bases unmatched to any gene: 5. Germline V lookup: CDR1 SGHTA, CDR2 FQGNSA. The CDR3 totals 15 residues.

V gene TRBV28 combines with J gene TRBJ1-4, with 7 bases aligning to TRBD1. Germline CDR1 MDHEN, CDR2 SYDVKM. The V segment lost 5 bases and the J segment 8 bases; nucleotides outside the gene matches: 11. This CDR3 has 15 amino acids. The CDR3 bases are TGTGCCAGCAGTCCCTGGACAGGCAAAGAAGAAAAACTGTTTTTT. This gives the protein CASSPWTGKEEKLFF.

Only a few counts were recorded for this clonotype. One end of the junction does not line up with germline, which may come from a read error. The V and J genes are TRBV7-7 and TRBJ2-5; D is unresolved. The CDR3 spans 13 residues. CDR1 and CDR2 (germline): SSHAT, FNYEAQ (reference sequence). The CDR3 nucleotides read TGTGCTAGCAGCTCGCTATCCGGAGAGACCCAGTACTTC. It encodes CASSSLSGETQYF.

V usage is TRBV28 and J usage is TRBJ2-5; tentative D call: TRBD2 (6 bases). Germline loops: CDR1 MDHEN, CDR2 SYDVKM. CDR3 length: 14 residues. V was clipped by 7 bases and J by 4 bases, with 16 bases between them. The CDR3 here is CASTESGVGETQYF. The CDR3 DNA reads TGTGCCAGCACCGAGTCGGGGGTCGGAGAGACCCAGTACTTC.

Comments on this clonotype: No DNA is shown, since the ends of the CDR3 on it are uncertain; the CDR3 is the one TCRdb lists. The V call is TRBV7-6, the J call TRBJ2-3; the table calls TRBD2, which could not be checked here. A total of 12 residues make up the CDR3, ends included. Germline V CDR1 and CDR2: SGHVS, FNYEAQ. CDR3 residues: CASSFGGGSAYF.

The chain combines TRBV29-1 with TRBJ2-1; 12 nucleotides line up with TRBD2. With V trimmed by 4 bases and J by 0 bases, 7 bases remained unmatched. Germline V gene sequence: CDR1 SQVTM, CDR2 ANQGSEA. This CDR3 region has 17 residues. The CDR3 coding sequence is TGCAGCGTTGGCCAACTAGCGGGAGGAGGCTCCTACAATGAGCAGTTCTTC. Translation: CSVGQLAGGGSYNEQFF.

DNA of the CDR3: TGTGCCACCAGTGCTAAAGAGACCCAGTACTTC. This gives the protein CATSAKETQYF. J is TRBJ2-5 and V is TRBV24-1; D not resolved. V lost 5 bases, J lost 3 bases, and 3 bases lay in between. This CDR3 has 11 residues. Germline CDR1 is KGHDR and CDR2 is SFDVKD.

CDR3 in amino acids: CASSFNARGGNQPQHF. The CDR3 DNA reads TGTGCCAGCAGCTTCAATGCCCGAGGGGGCAATCAGCCCCAGCATTTT. V and J are TRBV5-5 and TRBJ1-5; tentatively, D is TRBD1 (5 bases). Looked up from germline, CDR1 is SGHKS and CDR2 is YYEKEE (reference sequence). Trimming removed 2 bases from V and 2 bases from J, with 14 bases in between. The CDR3 is made up of 16 amino acids.

This clonotype was picked up a small number of times. The genes are TRBV27 and TRBJ2-3; TRBD2 matches at 7 bases. The CDR3 is made up of 15 amino acids. CDR1 is MNHEY and CDR2 is SMNVEV in the germline V gene (reference sequence). V lost 0 bases to trimming and J lost 4 bases; unmatched junction nucleotides: 4. CDR3 in amino acids: CASSLSGGVPDTQYF. DNA for the CDR3: TGTGCCAGCAGTTTATCGGGGGGGGTCCCAGATACGCAGTATTTT.

This clonotype was detected a few times. The chain couples TRBV4-1 to TRBJ1-6; D is undetermined. The ends were cut back, 1 base at V and 9 bases at J, with 22 bases in the middle. This CDR3 has 18 residues. The germline CDR1 and CDR2 sequences are MGHRA and YSYEKL. CDR3 DNA sequence: TGCGCCAGCAGCCAAGTTGCTTCCCTACCGGGGTTAGGTTCACCCCTCCACTTT. It translates to CASSQVASLPGLGSPLHF.

A few counts support this clonotype. This chain uses TRBV7-9 with TRBJ2-7; the D gene is possibly TRBD2 (6 bases). The CDR3 length is 13 residues. The germline CDR1 and CDR2 sequences are SEHNR and FQNEAQ (reference sequence). V shed 6 bases and J shed 3 bases, with 12 bases lying between them. Written as DNA, the CDR3 is TGTGCCAGCAGATCGGGACTGAACTACGAGCAGTACTTC. Amino acid sequence: CASRSGLNYEQYF.

This CDR3 reads CASSEAQVHNQPQHF. In DNA, the CDR3 is TGTGCCAGCAGTGAGGCACAGGTTCACAATCAGCCCCAGCATTTT. The chain links TRBV2 to TRBJ1-5; maybe TRBD1 (5 bases). V was pared by 3 bases and J by 3 bases, with 12 bases between. Looked up from germline, CDR1 is SNHLY and CDR2 is FYNNEI. The CDR3 has 15 amino acids.

The chain is built from TRBV11-1 and TRBJ2-1; D not certain. Germline CDR1 reads SGHAT; CDR2 reads FQDESV (reference sequence). This CDR3 spans 12 amino acids. The germline V and J ends were trimmed by 2 bases and 5 bases, with 4 bases remaining between them. CDR3 DNA sequence: TGTGCCAGCAGCTTATGGAACAATGAGCAGTTCTTC. Translation: CASSLWNNEQFF. Drawing the rest from reference TRBV11-1 and TRBJ2-1, the complete variable domain is EAEVAQSPRYKITEKSQAVAFWCDPISGHATLYWYRQILGQGPELLVQFQDESVVDDSQLPKDRFSAERLKGVDSTLKIQPAELGDSAMYLCASSLWNNEQFFGPGTRLTVL.

This clonotype was detected a few times. This chain joins TRBV9 and TRBJ2-7, with 10 bases lining up with TRBD2. The CDR3 has 16 residues. The V segment lost 0 bases and the J segment 6 bases; nucleotides outside the gene matches: 9. From germline, CDR1 is SGDLS and CDR2 YYNGEE. The CDR3 nucleotides are TGTGCCAGCAGCGTAGGGTGGGGGCTAGCGGGAGCCGAGCAGTACTTC. This encodes CASSVGWGLAGAEQYF.

The chain links TRBV20-1 to TRBJ1-2; no firm D call. The CDR3 has 15 amino acids. Trimming cost V 6 bases and J 0 bases, with 17 bases left between them. Germline V gene sequence: CDR1 DFQATT, CDR2 SNEGSKA (reference sequence). CDR3: CSATSYSQSNYGYTF. The CDR3 bases are TGCAGTGCCACCAGTTACAGCCAATCTAACTATGGCTACACCTTC.

This clonotype appeared a few times. The V call is TRBV5-1, the J call TRBJ1-1, with D tentatively TRBD1 (5 bases). Germline V gene sequence: CDR1 SGHRS, CDR2 YFSETQ. This CDR3 is 16 amino acids long. Trimming left V 0 bases short and J 1 base short, with 13 bases between. CDR3 coding DNA: TGCGCCAGCAGCTTGGGGAGGGGAGTCGGGAACACTGAAGCTTTCTTT. It is translated as CASSLGRGVGNTEAFF.

V and J are TRBV7-3 and TRBJ2-1; 9 bases are a match to TRBD2. Germline V gives CDR1 SGHTA, CDR2 FQGTGA. J lost 6 bases, V lost 6 bases, and 9 bases had no gene match. CDR3 length: 15 amino acids. CDR3 region: CASSYVAGVGNEQFF. The CDR3 nucleotides read TGTGCCAGCAGTTATGTAGCGGGAGTCGGCAATGAGCAGTTCTTC.

A word on this clonotype: A much bigger clone sits one base away, suggesting this may be a read error. The V and J genes are TRBV28 and TRBJ2-7; D is ambiguous. The CDR3 has 19 residues. V was trimmed by 5 bases and J by 0 bases, leaving 26 bases between them. The germline CDR1 and CDR2 sequences are MDHEN and SYDVKM. This chain's CDR3 is CASSPFNRGGSWSSYEQYF. The CDR3 DNA reads as TGTGCCAGCAGTCCATTTAATCGCGGCGGTAGCTGGAGCTCCTACGAGCAGTACTTC.

This clonotype showed up just a few times. The chain combines TRBV24-1 with TRBJ1-5, with D tentatively TRBD1 (6 bases). Germline V gene sequence: CDR1 KGHDR, CDR2 SFDVKD. Trimming took 5 bases from V and 7 from J, leaving 14 bases between them. The CDR3 consists of 14 residues. The CDR3 coding sequence is TGTGCCACCAGTGCCTCCACAGGGATCCAGCCCCAGCATTTT. Its translation is CATSASTGIQPQHF.

The chain recombines TRBV7-8 with TRBJ2-1, with 13 bases fitting TRBD2. V was pared by 4 bases and J by 7 bases, with 7 bases of the junction left unmatched. The CDR3 sequence is 16 residues long. Per the germline V gene, CDR1 is SGHVS and CDR2 is FQNEAQ. CDR3 protein: CASSSPGLAGFNEQFF. The CDR3 coding sequence is TGTGCCAGCAGCTCCCCGGGACTAGCGGGGTTTAATGAGCAGTTCTTC.

This chain connects TRBV11-3 to TRBJ2-2, with D perhaps TRBD1 or TRBD2 (5 bases each). V was shortened by 4 bases and J by 2 bases, with 14 bases between the two germline ends. CDR1 and CDR2 from the germline V gene are SGHNT and YENEEA. CDR3 length: 16 amino acids. The CDR3 region is CASSSDEGPNTGELFF. Written as DNA, the CDR3 is TGTGCCAGCAGCTCCGACGAGGGACCAAACACCGGGGAGCTGTTTTTT.

The V and J genes are TRBV4-3 and TRBJ1-4; tentative D call: TRBD1 (6 bases). V dropped 5 bases and J dropped 7 bases, with 17 bases sitting between them. CDR1 is LGHNA, CDR2 YSLEER, per germline. The CDR3 extends over 15 amino acids. The DNA for the CDR3 is TGCGCCAGCAGCGAGACTACAGGGCTTGGTGAAAAACTGTTTTTT. Translation gives CASSETTGLGEKLFF.

Only a few counts were recorded for this clonotype. The V call is TRBV29-1, the J call TRBJ2-7, with 12 bases lining up with TRBD2. Germline trimming cut 7 bases from V and 2 bases from J; bases unmatched to any gene: 3. Looked up from germline, CDR1 is SQVTM and CDR2 is ANQGSEA. The CDR3 is 13 residues long. The CDR3 protein is CSALAGGPYEQYF. In DNA, the CDR3 is TGCAGCGCTCTAGCGGGAGGGCCCTACGAGCAGTACTTC.

This rearrangement joins TRBV28 to TRBJ1-1; D may be TRBD1 (6 bases). Trimming pared 6 bases from V and 5 bases from J, leaving 19 bases between. This CDR3 is built from 15 residues. Germline CDR1 reads MDHEN; CDR2 reads SYDVKM. The CDR3 spells CASSSQPGHRTEAFF. DNA for the CDR3: TGTGCCAGCAGCTCTCAACCGGGACATCGGACTGAAGCTTTCTTT.

This clonotype was recorded a few times. The chain is built from TRBV10-3 and TRBJ2-7, with D maybe TRBD1 (6 bases). Germline V gene data show CDR1 as ENHRY and CDR2 as SYGVKD. Trimming left V 5 bases short and J 3 bases short, with 8 bases between. The CDR3 has 12 residues. The CDR3 bases are TGTGCCATCAGTCAACAGGGCTACGAGCAGTACTTC. It encodes CAISQQGYEQYF.

This clonotype has at least ten counts. The chain carries TRBV7-6 and TRBJ2-3; 9 nucleotides align to TRBD2. The CDR3 spans 16 residues. The junction had 9 bases not matched to a gene; V was cut back by 4 bases and J by 4 bases. Germline V lookup: CDR1 SGHVS, CDR2 FNYEAQ. The CDR3 nucleotides are TGTGCCAGCAGCTCCCGACTCGCGGGAGGGGCAGATACGCAGTATTTT. It encodes CASSSRLAGGADTQYF.

This clonotype has more than one count but fewer than ten. This chain connects TRBV3-1 to TRBJ2-1; TRBD2 agrees at 14 bases. V was pared by 4 bases and J by 7 bases, with 3 bases of the junction left unmatched. CDR1 LGHDT and CDR2 YNNKEL come from the germline V gene (reference sequence). The CDR3 has 15 residues. The CDR3 here is CASSRLAGGPNEQFF. As DNA, the CDR3 is TGTGCCAGCAGCCGACTAGCGGGAGGGCCAAATGAGCAGTTCTTC.

The rearrangement links TRBV20-1 to TRBJ2-7; weak D call: TRBD1 (5 bases). V was pared by 7 bases and J by 1 base, with 8 bases between. Germline-derived CDR1 and CDR2 are DFQATT and SNEGSKA (reference sequence). This CDR3 has 11 residues. The CDR3 is CSGGRSYEQYF. The CDR3, as DNA: TGCAGTGGGGGCAGGTCCTACGAGCAGTACTTC.